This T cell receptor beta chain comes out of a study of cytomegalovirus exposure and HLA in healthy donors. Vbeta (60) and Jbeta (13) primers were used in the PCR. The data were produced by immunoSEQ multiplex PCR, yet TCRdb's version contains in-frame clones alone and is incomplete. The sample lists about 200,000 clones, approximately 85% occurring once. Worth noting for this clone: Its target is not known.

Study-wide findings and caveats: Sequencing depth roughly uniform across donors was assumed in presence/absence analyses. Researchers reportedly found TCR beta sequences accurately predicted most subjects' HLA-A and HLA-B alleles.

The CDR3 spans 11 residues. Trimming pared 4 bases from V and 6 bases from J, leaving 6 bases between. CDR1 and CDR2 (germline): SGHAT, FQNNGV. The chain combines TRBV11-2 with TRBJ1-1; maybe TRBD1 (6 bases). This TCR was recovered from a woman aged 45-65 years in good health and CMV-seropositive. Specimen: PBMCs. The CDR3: CASSSGAEAFF. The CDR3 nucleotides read TGTGCCAGCAGCTCAGGGGCTGAAGCTTTCTTT.